This T cell receptor (beta chain) was identified during a study of T cell responses to AZD1222 COVID-19 vaccine. This clone was seen once. Its specificity is unknown. Assay: immunoSEQ multiplex PCR; the TCRdb copy retains only in-frame clones and omits some. The table has over 140,000 clones, nearly 95% seen once. Notes on the study in general: Spike-specific TCR breadth and depth rose after two AZD1222 doses.

Germline V gene sequence: CDR1 SGHKS, CDR2 YYEKEE (reference sequence). The CDR3 runs 17 residues. With 1 base removed from V and 0 bases from J, the gap between germline ends came to 13 bases. This chain uses TRBV5-5 with TRBJ2-2; D may be TRBD1 or TRBD2 (6 bases each). This sequence was found in an adult who received the AZD1222 COVID-19 vaccine. The sample was peripheral blood, taken 28 days after the second AZD1222 dose. The CDR3: CASSLLGGPTNTGELFF. The CDR3 DNA is TGTGCCAGCAGCTTGTTGGGGGGCCCGACGAACACCGGGGAGCTGTTTTTT.